The source of this TCR beta chain is a study of blood T cell repertoires in COVID-19. Germline assignment: CDR1 WNHNN and CDR2 SYGVQD (reference sequence). CDR3 length: 14 amino acids. The authors' processing: Amplifying reference gene primers gave estimates of nucleated cell counts. Repertoires were generated with immunoSEQ multiplex PCR, while TCRdb's copy carries only in-frame clones and drops some. The V and J calls and clone size were taken over from that table, and D and trimming were inferred from the DNA. Here the sample spans some 390,000 clones, 85% to 90% being singletons. With regard to this clone: The germline gene is not matched at one end of the junction; a read error may be the cause.

This chain connects TRBV10-1 to TRBJ2-1, with D perhaps matching TRBD1 (6 bases). What was sequenced was peripheral blood. The receptor comes from a human donor in a cohort sampled during active COVID-19. The CDR3 DNA sequence: TGCGCCAGCAGTGAGCCAGGGGACGTCAATCAGCAGTTCTTC. This encodes CASSEPGDVNQQFF.